Shown below are 5 T cell receptor beta chains from a single sample sequenced in a study of blood T cell repertoires in COVID-19. The assay was immunoSEQ multiplex PCR, and TCRdb's table has in-frame clones only and misses some. The sample holds 160,000 or so clones, roughly four fifths seen once. Sequencing was performed on peripheral blood. These receptors originate from a woman of 80 years or more with acute or convalescent COVID-19.

This clone was seen more than once but under ten times. The V call is TRBV4-1, the J call TRBJ2-7; D may be TRBD1 (6 bases). The CDR3 loop spans 15 amino acids. V lost 1 base and J 2 bases, leaving 12 bases between the germline ends. Germline V lookup: CDR1 MGHRA, CDR2 YSYEKL. This CDR3 reads CASSQGTASTYEQYF. CDR3 DNA: TGCGCCAGCAGCCAAGGGACAGCGTCTACCTACGAGCAGTACTTC.

This clone was seen a few times. The chain joins TRBV6-5 to TRBJ1-6; 9 nucleotides match TRBD1. J was trimmed by 10 bases and V by 7 bases; bases with no gene match: 8. The CDR3 has 14 amino acids. Looked up from germline, CDR1 is MNHEY and CDR2 is SVGAGI. The CDR3 spells CASTSGQGMSPLHF. The CDR3 coding sequence is TGTGCCAGCACCTCAGGACAGGGGATGTCACCCCTCCACTTT.

The chain joins TRBV15 to TRBJ1-5, with no clear D. CDR1 LNHNV and CDR2 YYDKDF come from the germline V gene (reference sequence). The CDR3 length is 12 residues. Trimming stripped 6 bases from V and 3 bases from J, with 6 bases between. CDR3 loop: CATSKHNQPQHF. The CDR3 region has the DNA TGTGCCACCAGTAAACACAATCAGCCCCAGCATTTT. Full variable domain (outside the CDR3, taken from reference TRBV15 and TRBJ1-5): DAMVIQNPRYQVTQFGKPVTLSCSQTLNHNVMYWYQQKSSQAPKLLFHYYDKDFNNEADTPDNFQSRRPNTSFCFLDIRSPGLGDTAMYLCATSKHNQPQHFGDGTRLSIL.

The chain is built from TRBV18 and TRBJ2-3; possible D gene TRBD1, 6 bases. V was trimmed by 2 bases and J by 1 base, leaving 10 bases between them. CDR3 length: 15 amino acids. Germline lookup yields CDR1 KGHSH and CDR2 LQKENI. In DNA form, the CDR3 reads TGTGCCAGCTCACCAACAGGGAGCGGCACAGATACGCAGTATTTT. Amino acid sequence: CASSPTGSGTDTQYF.

The chain employs TRBV13 and TRBJ2-1, with 7 bases aligning to TRBD1. The CDR3 totals 14 residues. The V and J ends lost 5 bases and 0 bases, in that order; junction bases with no gene match: 1. CDR1 is PRHDT and CDR2 is FYEKMQ in the germline V gene (reference sequence). In DNA, the CDR3 is TGTGCCAGCAGCCCAGGGGGCTCCTACAATGAGCAGTTCTTC. Amino acid sequence: CASSPGGSYNEQFF.